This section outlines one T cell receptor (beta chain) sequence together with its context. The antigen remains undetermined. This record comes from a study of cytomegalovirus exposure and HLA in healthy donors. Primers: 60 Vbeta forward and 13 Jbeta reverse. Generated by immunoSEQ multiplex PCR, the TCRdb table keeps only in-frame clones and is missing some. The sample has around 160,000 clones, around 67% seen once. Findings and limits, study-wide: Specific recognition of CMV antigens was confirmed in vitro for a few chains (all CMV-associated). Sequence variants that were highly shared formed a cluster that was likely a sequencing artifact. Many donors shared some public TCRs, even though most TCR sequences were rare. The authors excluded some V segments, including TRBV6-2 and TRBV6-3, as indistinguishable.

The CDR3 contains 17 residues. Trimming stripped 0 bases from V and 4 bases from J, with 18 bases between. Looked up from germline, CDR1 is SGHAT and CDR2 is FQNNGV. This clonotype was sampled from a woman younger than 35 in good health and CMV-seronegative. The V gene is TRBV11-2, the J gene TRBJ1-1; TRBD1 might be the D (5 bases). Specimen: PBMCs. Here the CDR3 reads CASSLEILGAAGTEAFF. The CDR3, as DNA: TGTGCCAGCAGCTTAGAAATCTTAGGGGCAGCTGGCACTGAAGCTTTCTTT.